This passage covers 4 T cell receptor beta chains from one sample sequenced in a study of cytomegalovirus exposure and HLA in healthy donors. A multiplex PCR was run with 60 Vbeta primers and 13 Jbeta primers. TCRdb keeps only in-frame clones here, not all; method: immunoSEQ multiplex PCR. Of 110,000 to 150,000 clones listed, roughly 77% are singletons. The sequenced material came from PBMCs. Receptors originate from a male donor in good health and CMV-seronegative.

Written as DNA, the CDR3 is TGTGCCAGCAGCAGACAGGGGAACTCTGGAAACACCATATATTTT. Protein product: CASSRQGNSGNTIYF. This chain joins TRBV7-2 and TRBJ1-3, with 8 nucleotides matching TRBD1. Germline-derived CDR1 and CDR2 are SGHTA and FQGNSA. Trimming took 5 bases from V and 0 from J; bases not matched to a gene: 3. CDR3 length: 15 residues.

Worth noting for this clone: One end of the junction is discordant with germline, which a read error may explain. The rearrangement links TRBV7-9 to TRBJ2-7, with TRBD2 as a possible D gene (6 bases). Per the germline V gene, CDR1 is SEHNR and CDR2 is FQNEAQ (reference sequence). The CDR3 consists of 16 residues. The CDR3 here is CSSSSQNQPGGYEQYF. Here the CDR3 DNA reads TGTTCCAGCAGCTCCCAGAACCAACCCGGGGGCTACGAGCAGTACTTC. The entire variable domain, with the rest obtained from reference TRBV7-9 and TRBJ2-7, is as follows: DTGVSQNPRHKITKRGQNVTFRCDPISEHNRLYWYRQTLGQGPEFLTYFQNEAQLEKSRLLSDRFSAERPKGSFSTLEIQRTEQGDSAMYLCSSSSQNQPGGYEQYFGPGTRLTVT.

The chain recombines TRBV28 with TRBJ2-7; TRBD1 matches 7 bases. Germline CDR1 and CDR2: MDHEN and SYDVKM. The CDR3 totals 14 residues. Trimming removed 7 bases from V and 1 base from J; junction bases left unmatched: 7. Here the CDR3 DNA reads TGTGCCAGCACCGCCCGACAGGGATCCTACGAGCAGTACTTC. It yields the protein CASTARQGSYEQYF.

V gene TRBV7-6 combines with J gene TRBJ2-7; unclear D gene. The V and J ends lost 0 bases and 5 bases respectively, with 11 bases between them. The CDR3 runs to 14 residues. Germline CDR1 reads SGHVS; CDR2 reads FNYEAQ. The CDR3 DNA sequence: TGTGCCAGCAGCTTAGCTGGTATGCGAGACGAGCAGTACTTC. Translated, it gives CASSLAGMRDEQYF.